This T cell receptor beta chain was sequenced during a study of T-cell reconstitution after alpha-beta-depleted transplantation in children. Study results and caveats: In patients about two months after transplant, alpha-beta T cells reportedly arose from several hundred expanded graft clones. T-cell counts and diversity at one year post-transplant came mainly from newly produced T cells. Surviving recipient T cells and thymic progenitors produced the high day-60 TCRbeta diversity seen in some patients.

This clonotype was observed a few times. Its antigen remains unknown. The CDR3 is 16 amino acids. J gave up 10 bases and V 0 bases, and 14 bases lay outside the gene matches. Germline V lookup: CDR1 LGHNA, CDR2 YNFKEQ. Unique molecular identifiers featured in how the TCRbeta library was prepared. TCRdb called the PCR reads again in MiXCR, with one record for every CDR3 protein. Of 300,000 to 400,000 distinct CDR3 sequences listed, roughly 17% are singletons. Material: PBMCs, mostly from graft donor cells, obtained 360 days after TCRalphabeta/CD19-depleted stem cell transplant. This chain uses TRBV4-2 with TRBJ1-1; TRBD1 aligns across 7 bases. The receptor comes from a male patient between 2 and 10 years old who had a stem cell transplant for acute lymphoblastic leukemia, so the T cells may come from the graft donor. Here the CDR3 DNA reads TGTGCCAGCAGCCAAGATCTTGATTTGAGGGGGCGCGTAGCTTTCTTT. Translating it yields CASSQDLDLRGRVAFF.